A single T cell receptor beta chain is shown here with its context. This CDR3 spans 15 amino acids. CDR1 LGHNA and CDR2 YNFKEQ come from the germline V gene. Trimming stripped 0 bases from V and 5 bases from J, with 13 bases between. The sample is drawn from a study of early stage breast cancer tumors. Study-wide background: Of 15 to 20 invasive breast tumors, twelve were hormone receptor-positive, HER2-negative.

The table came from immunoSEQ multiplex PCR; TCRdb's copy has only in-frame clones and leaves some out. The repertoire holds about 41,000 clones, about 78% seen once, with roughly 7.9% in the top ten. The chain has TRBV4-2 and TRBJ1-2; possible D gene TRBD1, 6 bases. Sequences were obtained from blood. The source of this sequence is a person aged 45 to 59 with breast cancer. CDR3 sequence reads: CASSQESGDGYGYTF. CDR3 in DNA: TGTGCCAGCAGCCAAGAGTCAGGGGATGGGTATGGCTACACCTTC.